The source of this TCR beta chain is a study of blood T cell repertoires in COVID-19. About the research overall: T cells, B-cell-depleted T cells, or PBMCs provided the cDNA or gDNA that served as material.

Authors' analysis steps: Estimated nucleated cell counts came from reference gene primer amplification. Assay: immunoSEQ multiplex PCR; the TCRdb copy retains only in-frame clones and omits some. The V and J calls and the clone size are those of that table, but D and trimming were determined from the DNA. The sample includes about 250,000 clones, around four fifths seen only once; the top ten take approximately 4.5%. The CDR3 consists of 16 residues. Germline assignment: CDR1 LNHDA and CDR2 SQIVND (reference sequence). The V end was cut by 3 bases, the J end by 5 bases, with 19 bases between. This receptor was obtained from a woman in her 70s with acute or convalescent COVID-19. Sequenced material: peripheral blood. This chain uses TRBV19 with TRBJ1-1, with D possibly being TRBD1 (5 bases). The CDR3 DNA is TGTGCCAGTAGTATCTCTCCTATTCGCGGGGCTACTGAAGCTTTCTTT. Translation gives CASSISPIRGATEAFF.